A selection of T cell receptor beta chains follows, all from one sample in a study of cytomegalovirus exposure and HLA in healthy donors. Using immunoSEQ multiplex PCR, the repertoire was profiled, and TCRdb retains in-frame clones only, with some absent. Among 45,000 to 65,000 clones, roughly 80% were seen once, and the ten largest hold approximately 3.4%. The sequencing sample was made of PBMCs. Every receptor here comes from a woman in her thirties or forties in good health and CMV-seropositive. The CDR3 runs from the conserved cysteine through the conserved F or W. The order of the fields is J gene, V gene, clone size, D gene, CDR3 protein, CDR3 DNA. A D gene is named only where the DNA matches it firmly. The size field is filled for only some rows; it gives once, few, many or a size class.

j_gene: TRBJ2-3
v_gene: TRBV6-5
abundance: NA
d_gene: TRBD2
CDR3aa: CASSVLAGGSDTQYF
CDR3nt: TGTGCCAGCAGCGTACTAGCGGGGGGATCAGATACGCAGTATTTT

j_gene: TRBJ1-2
v_gene: TRBV6-5
abundance: NA
d_gene: NA
CDR3aa: CASIGGTANYGYTF
CDR3nt: TGTGCCAGCATCGGGGGTACGGCTAACTATGGCTACACCTTC

j_gene: TRBJ1-6
v_gene: TRBV14
abundance: once
d_gene: NA
CDR3aa: CASSQGLRGNSPLHF
CDR3nt: TGTGCCAGCAGCCAAGGTCTCAGGGGAAATTCACCCCTCCACTTT

j_gene: TRBJ2-7
v_gene: TRBV6-1
abundance: NA
d_gene: TRBD2
CDR3aa: CASTERGEGEQYF
CDR3nt: TGTGCCAGCACCGAGCGGGGGGAAGGCGAGCAGTACTTC

j_gene: TRBJ2-2
v_gene: TRBV12-5
abundance: few
d_gene: NA
CDR3aa: CASGFTTSNYTGELFF
CDR3nt: TGTGCTAGTGGTTTTACCACATCGAATTACACCGGGGAGCTGTTTTTT

j_gene: TRBJ1-2
v_gene: TRBV4-2
abundance: NA
d_gene: NA
CDR3aa: CASSRDLGGQLFGYTF
CDR3nt: TGTGCCAGCAGCCGAGATCTCGGAGGGCAGTTGTTTGGCTACACCTTC

j_gene: TRBJ2-5
v_gene: TRBV13
abundance: NA
d_gene: TRBD2
CDR3aa: CASSSLSGSQETQYF
CDR3nt: TGTGCCAGCAGCTCCCTTAGCGGGTCTCAAGAGACCCAGTACTTC

j_gene: TRBJ1-1
v_gene: TRBV7-3
abundance: NA
d_gene: NA
CDR3aa: CASSLTGTTEAFF
CDR3nt: TGTGCCAGCAGTCTCACAGGGACCACTGAAGCTTTCTTT

j_gene: TRBJ2-7
v_gene: TRBV4-1
abundance: NA
d_gene: NA
CDR3aa: CASSQDLGSDYEQYF
CDR3nt: TGCGCCAGCAGCCAAGATCTGGGCAGCGACTACGAGCAGTACTTC

j_gene: TRBJ2-7
v_gene: TRBV6-6
abundance: few
d_gene: NA
CDR3aa: CASSSTESDEQYF
CDR3nt: TGTGCCAGCAGTTCGACGGAAAGCGACGAGCAGTACTTC

j_gene: TRBJ1-2
v_gene: TRBV5-6
abundance: NA
d_gene: TRBD1
CDR3aa: CASSLPGTGGSGYTF
CDR3nt: TGTGCCAGCAGCTTGCCCGGGACAGGGGGCTCTGGCTACACCTTC

j_gene: TRBJ2-2
v_gene: TRBV6-5
abundance: NA
d_gene: TRBD2
CDR3aa: CASSYAGVSNTGELFF
CDR3nt: TGTGCCAGCAGTTACGCGGGGGTTTCGAACACCGGGGAGCTGTTTTTT

j_gene: TRBJ1-4
v_gene: TRBV4-1
abundance: few
d_gene: NA
CDR3aa: CASSPPQGMGEKLFF
CDR3nt: TGCGCCAGCAGTCCCCCCCAGGGGATGGGGGAAAAACTGTTTTTT

j_gene: TRBJ2-7
v_gene: TRBV14
abundance: NA
d_gene: NA
CDR3aa: CASSLDRRSSYEQYF
CDR3nt: TGTGCCAGCAGCTTAGACAGAAGGAGCTCCTACGAGCAGTACTTC

j_gene: TRBJ1-6
v_gene: TRBV5-1
abundance: NA
d_gene: NA
CDR3aa: CASSLDLTSFNSPLHF
CDR3nt: TGCGCCAGCAGCTTGGACTTGACATCATTTAATTCACCCCTCCACTTT

j_gene: TRBJ1-1
v_gene: TRBV6-6
abundance: few
d_gene: NA
CDR3aa: CASSLTGREAFF
CDR3nt: TGTGCCAGCAGCTTGACAGGCCGAGAAGCTTTCTTT